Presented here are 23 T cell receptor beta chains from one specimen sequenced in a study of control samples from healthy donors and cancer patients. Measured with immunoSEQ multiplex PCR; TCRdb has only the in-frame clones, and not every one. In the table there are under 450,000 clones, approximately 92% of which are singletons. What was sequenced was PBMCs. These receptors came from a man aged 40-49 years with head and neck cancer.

The CDR3, as DNA: TGTGCCAGCAGCTCACTAGCGGGAGGGAGTGAGCAGTACTTC. Translating gives CASSSLAGGSEQYF. The chain recombines TRBV6-5 with TRBJ2-7; 13 nucleotides agree with TRBD2. Germline V gene sequence: CDR1 MNHEY, CDR2 SVGAGI. The CDR3 is made up of 14 amino acids. The V and J ends lost 6 bases and 7 bases, in that order; junction bases with no gene match: 6.

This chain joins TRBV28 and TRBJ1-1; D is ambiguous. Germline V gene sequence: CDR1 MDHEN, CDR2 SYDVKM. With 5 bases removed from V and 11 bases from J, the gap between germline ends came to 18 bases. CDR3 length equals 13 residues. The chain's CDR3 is CASSPVGGYSAFF. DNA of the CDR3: TGTGCCAGCAGTCCGGTTGGAGGGTATTCGGCTTTCTTT.

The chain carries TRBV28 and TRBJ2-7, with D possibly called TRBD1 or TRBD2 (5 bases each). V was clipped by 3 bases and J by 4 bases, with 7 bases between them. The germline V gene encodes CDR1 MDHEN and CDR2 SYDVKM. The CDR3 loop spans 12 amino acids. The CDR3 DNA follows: TGTGCCAGCAGTTTGGGACGTTACGAGCAGTACTTC. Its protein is CASSLGRYEQYF.

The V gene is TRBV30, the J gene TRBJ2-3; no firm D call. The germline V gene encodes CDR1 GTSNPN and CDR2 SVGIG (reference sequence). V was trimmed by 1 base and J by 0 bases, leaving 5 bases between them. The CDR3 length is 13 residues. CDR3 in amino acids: CAWSGLSTDTQYF. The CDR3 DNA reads TGTGCCTGGAGTGGTCTGAGCACAGATACGCAGTATTTT.

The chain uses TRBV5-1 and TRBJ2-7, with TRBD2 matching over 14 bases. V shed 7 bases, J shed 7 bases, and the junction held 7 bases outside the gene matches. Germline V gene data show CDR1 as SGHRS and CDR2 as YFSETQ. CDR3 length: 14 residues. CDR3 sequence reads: CASGTGLAGVEQYF. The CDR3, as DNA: TGCGCCAGCGGGACGGGACTAGCGGGAGTTGAGCAGTACTTC. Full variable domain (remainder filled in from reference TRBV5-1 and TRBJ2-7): KAGVTQTPRYLIKTRGQQVTLSCSPISGHRSVSWYQQTPGQGLQFLFEYFSETQRNKGNFPGRFSGRQFSNSRSEMNVSTLELGDSALYLCASGTGLAGVEQYFGPGTRLTVT.

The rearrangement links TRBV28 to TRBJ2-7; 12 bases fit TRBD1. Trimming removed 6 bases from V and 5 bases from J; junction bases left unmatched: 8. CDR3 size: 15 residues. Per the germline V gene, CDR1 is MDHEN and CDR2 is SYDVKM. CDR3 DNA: TGTGCCAGCAGGAATCCCGGGACAGGGGGCCACGAGCAGTACTTC. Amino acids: CASRNPGTGGHEQYF. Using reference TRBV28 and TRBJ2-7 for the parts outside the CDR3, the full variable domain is DVKVTQSSRYLVKRTGEKVFLECVQDMDHENMFWYRQDPGLGLRLIYFSYDVKMKEKGDIPEGYSVSREKKERFSLILESASTNQTSMYLCASRNPGTGGHEQYFGPGTRLTVT.

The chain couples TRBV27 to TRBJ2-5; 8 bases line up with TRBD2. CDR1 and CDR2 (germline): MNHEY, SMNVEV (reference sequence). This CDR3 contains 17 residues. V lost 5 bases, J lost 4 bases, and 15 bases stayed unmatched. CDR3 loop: CASSPFIRGGRGETQYF. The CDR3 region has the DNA TGTGCCAGCAGTCCCTTTATACGGGGGGGCCGCGGAGAGACCCAGTACTTC.

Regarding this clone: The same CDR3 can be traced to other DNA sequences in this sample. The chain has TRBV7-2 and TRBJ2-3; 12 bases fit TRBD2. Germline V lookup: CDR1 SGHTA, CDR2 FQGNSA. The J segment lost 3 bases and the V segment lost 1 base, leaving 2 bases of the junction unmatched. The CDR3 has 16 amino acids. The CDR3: CASSLGLAGGTDTQYF. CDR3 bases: TGTGCCAGCAGCTTAGGGCTAGCGGGAGGGACAGATACGCAGTATTTT.

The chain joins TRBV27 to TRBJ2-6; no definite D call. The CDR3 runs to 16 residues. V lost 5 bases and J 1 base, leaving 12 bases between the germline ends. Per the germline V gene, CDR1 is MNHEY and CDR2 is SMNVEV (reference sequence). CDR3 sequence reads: CASSATVPSGANVLTF. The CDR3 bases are TGTGCCAGCAGTGCCACTGTTCCTTCTGGGGCCAACGTCCTGACTTTC.

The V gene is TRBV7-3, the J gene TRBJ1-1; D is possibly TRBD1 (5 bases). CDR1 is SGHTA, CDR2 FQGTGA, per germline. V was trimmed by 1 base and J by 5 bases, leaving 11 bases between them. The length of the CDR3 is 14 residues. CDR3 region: CASSLRREGTEAFF. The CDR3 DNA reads TGTGCCAGCAGCTTAAGAAGGGAGGGGACTGAAGCTTTCTTT.

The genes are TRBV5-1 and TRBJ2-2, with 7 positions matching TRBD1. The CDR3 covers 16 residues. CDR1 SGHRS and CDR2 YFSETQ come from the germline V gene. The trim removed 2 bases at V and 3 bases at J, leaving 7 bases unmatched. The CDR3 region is CASSLRGGKDTGELFF. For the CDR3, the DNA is TGCGCCAGCAGCTTACGAGGGGGCAAGGACACCGGGGAGCTGTTTTTT.

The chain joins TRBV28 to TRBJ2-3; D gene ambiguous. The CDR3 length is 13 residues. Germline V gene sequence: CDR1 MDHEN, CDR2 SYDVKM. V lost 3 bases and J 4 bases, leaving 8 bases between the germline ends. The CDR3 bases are TGTGCCAGCAGTTTCAACCAGCCAGATACGCAGTATTTT. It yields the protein CASSFNQPDTQYF.

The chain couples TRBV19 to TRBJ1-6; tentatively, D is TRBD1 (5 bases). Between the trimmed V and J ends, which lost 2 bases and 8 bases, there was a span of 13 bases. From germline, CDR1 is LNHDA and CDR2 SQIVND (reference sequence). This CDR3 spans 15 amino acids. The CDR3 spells CASSIIYRTDSPLHF. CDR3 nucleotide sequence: TGTGCCAGTAGTATAATTTACAGGACGGATTCACCCCTCCACTTT.

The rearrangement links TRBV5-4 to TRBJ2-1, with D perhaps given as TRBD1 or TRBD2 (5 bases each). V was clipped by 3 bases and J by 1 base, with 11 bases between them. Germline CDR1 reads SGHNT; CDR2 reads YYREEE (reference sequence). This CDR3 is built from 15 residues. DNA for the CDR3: TGTGCCAGCAGCTCCCCGGGACGATCCTACAATGAGCAGTTCTTC. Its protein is CASSSPGRSYNEQFF. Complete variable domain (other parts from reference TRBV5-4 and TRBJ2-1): ETGVTQSPTHLIKTRGQQVTLRCSSQSGHNTVSWYQQALGQGPQFIFQYYREEENGRGNFPPRFSGLQFPNYSSELNVNALELDDSALYLCASSSPGRSYNEQFFGPGTRLTVL.

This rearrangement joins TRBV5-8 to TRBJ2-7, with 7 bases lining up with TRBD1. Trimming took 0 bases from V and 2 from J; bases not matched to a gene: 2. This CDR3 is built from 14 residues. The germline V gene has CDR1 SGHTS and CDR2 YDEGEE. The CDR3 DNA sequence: TGTGCCAGCAGCTTGGCGGGACAGACCTACGAGCAGTACTTC. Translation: CASSLAGQTYEQYF.

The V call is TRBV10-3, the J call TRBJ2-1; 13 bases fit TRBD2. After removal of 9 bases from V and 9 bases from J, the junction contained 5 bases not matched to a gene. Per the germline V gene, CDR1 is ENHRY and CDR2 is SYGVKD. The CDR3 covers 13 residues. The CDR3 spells CAITGLAGSEQFF. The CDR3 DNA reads TGTGCCATAACGGGACTAGCGGGGAGTGAGCAGTTCTTC.

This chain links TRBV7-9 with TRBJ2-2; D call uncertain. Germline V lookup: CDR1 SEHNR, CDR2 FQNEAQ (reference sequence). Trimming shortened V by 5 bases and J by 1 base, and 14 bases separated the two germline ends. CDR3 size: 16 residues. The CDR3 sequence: CASSPVTDQNTGELFF. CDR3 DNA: TGTGCCAGCAGCCCCGTGACTGACCAGAACACCGGGGAGCTGTTTTTT. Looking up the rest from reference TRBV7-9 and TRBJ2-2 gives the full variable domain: DTGVSQNPRHKITKRGQNVTFRCDPISEHNRLYWYRQTLGQGPEFLTYFQNEAQLEKSRLLSDRFSAERPKGSFSTLEIQRTEQGDSAMYLCASSPVTDQNTGELFFGEGSRLTVL.

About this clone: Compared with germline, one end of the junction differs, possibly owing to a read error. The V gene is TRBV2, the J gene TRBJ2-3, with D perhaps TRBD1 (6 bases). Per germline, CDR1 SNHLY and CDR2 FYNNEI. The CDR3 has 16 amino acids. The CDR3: CANSVSGALPTDTQYF. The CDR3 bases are TGTGCCAACAGTGTATCAGGGGCGTTGCCCACAGATACGCAGTATTTT. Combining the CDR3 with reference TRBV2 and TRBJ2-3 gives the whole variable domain EPEVTQTPSHQVTQMGQEVILRCVPISNHLYFYWYRQILGQKVEFLVSFYNNEISEKSEIFDDQFSVERPDGSNFTLKIRSTKLEDSAMYFCANSVSGALPTDTQYFGPGTRLTVL.

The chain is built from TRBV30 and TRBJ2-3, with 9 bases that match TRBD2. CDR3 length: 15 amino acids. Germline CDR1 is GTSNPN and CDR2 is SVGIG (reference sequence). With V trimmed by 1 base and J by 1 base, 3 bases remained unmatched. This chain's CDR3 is CAWSGGGAGTDTQYF. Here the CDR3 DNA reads TGTGCCTGGAGTGGCGGGGGGGCAGGCACAGATACGCAGTATTTT.

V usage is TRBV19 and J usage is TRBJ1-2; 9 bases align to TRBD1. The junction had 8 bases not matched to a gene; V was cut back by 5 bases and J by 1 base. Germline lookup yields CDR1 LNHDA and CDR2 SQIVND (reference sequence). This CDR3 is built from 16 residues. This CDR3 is CASSSRDRALNYGYTF. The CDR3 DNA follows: TGTGCCAGTAGTTCCCGGGACAGGGCCCTTAACTATGGCTACACCTTC.

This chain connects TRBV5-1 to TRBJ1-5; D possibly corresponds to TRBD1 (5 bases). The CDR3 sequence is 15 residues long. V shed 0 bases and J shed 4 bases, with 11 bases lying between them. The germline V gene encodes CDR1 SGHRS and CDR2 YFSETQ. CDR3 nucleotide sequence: TGCGCCAGCAGCTTGGACGGGGCTTATAATCAGCCCCAGCATTTT. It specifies CASSLDGAYNQPQHF.

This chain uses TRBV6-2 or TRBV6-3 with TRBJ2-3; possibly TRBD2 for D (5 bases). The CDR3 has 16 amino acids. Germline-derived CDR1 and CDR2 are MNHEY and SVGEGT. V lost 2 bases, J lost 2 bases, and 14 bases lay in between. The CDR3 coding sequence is TGTGCCAGCAGTTACACCGACGGAGGCTCCACAGATACGCAGTATTTT. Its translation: CASSYTDGGSTDTQYF.

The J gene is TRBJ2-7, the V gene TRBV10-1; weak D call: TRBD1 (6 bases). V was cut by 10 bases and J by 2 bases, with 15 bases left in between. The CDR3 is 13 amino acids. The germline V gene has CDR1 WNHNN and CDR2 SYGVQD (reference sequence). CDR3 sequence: CATPGHNPYEQYF. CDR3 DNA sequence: TGCGCCACCCCGGGACACAACCCCTACGAGCAGTACTTC.